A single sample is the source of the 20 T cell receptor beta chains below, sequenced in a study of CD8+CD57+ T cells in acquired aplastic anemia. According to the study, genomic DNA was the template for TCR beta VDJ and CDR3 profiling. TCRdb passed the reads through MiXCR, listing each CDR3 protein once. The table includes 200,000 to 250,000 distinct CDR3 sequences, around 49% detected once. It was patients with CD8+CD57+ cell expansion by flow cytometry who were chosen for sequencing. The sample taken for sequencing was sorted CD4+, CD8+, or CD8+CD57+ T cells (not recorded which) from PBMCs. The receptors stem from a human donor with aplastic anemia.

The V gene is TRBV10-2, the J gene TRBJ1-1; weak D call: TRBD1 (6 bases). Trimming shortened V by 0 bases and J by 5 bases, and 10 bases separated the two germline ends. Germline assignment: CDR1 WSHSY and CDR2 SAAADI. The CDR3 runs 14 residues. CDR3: CASSESGGRTEAFF. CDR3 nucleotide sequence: TGCGCCAGCAGTGAGTCGGGGGGGCGAACTGAAGCTTTCTTT.

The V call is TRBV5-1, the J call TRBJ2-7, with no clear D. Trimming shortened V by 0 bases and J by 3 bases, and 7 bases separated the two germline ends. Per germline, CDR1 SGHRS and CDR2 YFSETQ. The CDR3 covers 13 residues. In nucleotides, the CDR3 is TGCGCCAGCAGCTTGGAAGCGTTCTACGAGCAGTACTTC. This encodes CASSLEAFYEQYF.

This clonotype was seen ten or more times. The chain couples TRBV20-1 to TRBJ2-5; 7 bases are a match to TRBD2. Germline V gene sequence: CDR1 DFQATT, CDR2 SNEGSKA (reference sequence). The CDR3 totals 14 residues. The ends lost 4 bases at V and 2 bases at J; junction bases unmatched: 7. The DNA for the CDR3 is TGCAGTGCTACTAGCGGTACACAACAAGAGACCCAGTACTTC. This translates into CSATSGTQQETQYF.

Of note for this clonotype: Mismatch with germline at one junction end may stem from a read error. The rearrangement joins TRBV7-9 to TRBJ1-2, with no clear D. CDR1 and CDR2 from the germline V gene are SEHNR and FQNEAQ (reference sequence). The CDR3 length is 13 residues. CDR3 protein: CASSARVDYGYTF. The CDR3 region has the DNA TGCGCCAGCAGCGCGCGGGTGGACTATGGCTACACCTTC. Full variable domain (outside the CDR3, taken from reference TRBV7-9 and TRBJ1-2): DTGVSQNPRHKITKRGQNVTFRCDPISEHNRLYWYRQTLGQGPEFLTYFQNEAQLEKSRLLSDRFSAERPKGSFSTLEIQRTEQGDSAMYLCASSARVDYGYTFGSGTRLTVV.

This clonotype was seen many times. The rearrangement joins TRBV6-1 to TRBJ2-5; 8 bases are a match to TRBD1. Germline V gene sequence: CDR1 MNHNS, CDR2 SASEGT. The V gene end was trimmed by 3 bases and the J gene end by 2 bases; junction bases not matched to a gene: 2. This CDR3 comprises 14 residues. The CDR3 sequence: CASSDRDRQETQYF. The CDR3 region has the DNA TGTGCCAGCAGTGACCGGGACAGGCAAGAGACCCAGTACTTC.

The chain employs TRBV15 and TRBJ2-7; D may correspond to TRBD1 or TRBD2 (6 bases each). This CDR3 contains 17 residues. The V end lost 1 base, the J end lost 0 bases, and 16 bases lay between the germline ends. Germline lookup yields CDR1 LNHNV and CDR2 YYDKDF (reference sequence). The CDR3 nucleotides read TGTGCCACCAGCAGAGGGGGGCATGGGGGACTCTCCTACGAGCAGTACTTC. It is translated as CATSRGGHGGLSYEQYF.

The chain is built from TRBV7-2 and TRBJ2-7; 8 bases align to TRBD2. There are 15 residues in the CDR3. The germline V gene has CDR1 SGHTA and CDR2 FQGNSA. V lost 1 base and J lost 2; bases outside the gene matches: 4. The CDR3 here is CASSLERGRTYEQYF. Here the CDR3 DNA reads TGTGCCAGCAGCTTAGAGCGGGGGCGGACCTACGAGCAGTACTTC.

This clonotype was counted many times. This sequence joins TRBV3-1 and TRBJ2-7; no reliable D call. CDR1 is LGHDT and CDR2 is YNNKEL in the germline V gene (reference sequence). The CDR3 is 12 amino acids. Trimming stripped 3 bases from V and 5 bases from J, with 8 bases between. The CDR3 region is CASSHASHEQYF. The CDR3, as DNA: TGTGCCAGCAGCCACGCAAGCCACGAGCAGTACTTC.

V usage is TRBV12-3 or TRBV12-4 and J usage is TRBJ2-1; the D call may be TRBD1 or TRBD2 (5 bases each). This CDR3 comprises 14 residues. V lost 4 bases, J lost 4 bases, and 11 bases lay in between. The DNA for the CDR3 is TGTGCCAGCAGTTACAACGAGGGGTACAATGAGCAGTTCTTC. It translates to CASSYNEGYNEQFF.

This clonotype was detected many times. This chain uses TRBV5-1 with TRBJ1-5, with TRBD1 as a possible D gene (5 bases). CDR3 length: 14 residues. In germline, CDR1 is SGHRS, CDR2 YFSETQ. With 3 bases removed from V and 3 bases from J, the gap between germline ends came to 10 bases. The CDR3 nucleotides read TGCGCCAGCAGCTCACCGGGGCTCAATCAGCCCCAGCATTTT. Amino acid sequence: CASSSPGLNQPQHF.

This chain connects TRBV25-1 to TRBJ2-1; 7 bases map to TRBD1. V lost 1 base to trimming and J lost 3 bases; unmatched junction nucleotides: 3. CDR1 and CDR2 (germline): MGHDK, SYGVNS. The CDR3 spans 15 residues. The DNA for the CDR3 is TGTGCCAGCAGTGAATTAGGGACAGACTACAATGAGCAGTTCTTC. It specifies CASSELGTDYNEQFF.

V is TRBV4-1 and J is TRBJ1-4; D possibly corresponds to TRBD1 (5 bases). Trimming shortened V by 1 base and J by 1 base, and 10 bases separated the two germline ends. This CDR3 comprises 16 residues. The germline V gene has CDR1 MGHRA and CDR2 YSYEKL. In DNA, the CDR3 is TGCGCCAGCAGCCAAGGTCAGAGGGGAACTAATGAAAAACTGTTTTTT. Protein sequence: CASSQGQRGTNEKLFF.

The CDR3 sequence: CASSRSGGRAEAFF. In nucleotides, the CDR3 is TGTGCCAGCAGCCGTAGTGGGGGGCGGGCTGAAGCTTTCTTT. V gene TRBV6-1 combines with J gene TRBJ1-1, with TRBD1 as a possible D gene (6 bases). Germline V gene sequence: CDR1 MNHNS, CDR2 SASEGT. The CDR3 consists of 14 residues. Deletions cut 6 bases from V and 6 bases from J, with 17 bases between.

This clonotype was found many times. CDR3 residues: CASTSGGEDTEAFF. The CDR3 region has the DNA TGCGCCAGCACCTCCGGTGGGGAGGATACTGAAGCTTTCTTT. The gene calls are TRBV5-1 and TRBJ1-1; D unresolved. The CDR3 is made up of 14 amino acids. Looked up from germline, CDR1 is SGHRS and CDR2 is YFSETQ. Trimming pared 6 bases from V and 5 bases from J, leaving 17 bases between. Based on the CDR3 plus reference TRBV5-1 and TRBJ1-1, the full variable domain is KAGVTQTPRYLIKTRGQQVTLSCSPISGHRSVSWYQQTPGQGLQFLFEYFSETQRNKGNFPGRFSGRQFSNSRSEMNVSTLELGDSALYLCASTSGGEDTEAFFGQGTRLTVV.

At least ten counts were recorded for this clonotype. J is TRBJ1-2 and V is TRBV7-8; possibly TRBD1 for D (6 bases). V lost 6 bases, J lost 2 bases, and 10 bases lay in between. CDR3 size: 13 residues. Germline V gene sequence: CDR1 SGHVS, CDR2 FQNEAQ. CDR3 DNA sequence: TGTGCCAGCAGAACGACAGGAAACTATGGCTACACCTTC. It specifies CASRTTGNYGYTF.

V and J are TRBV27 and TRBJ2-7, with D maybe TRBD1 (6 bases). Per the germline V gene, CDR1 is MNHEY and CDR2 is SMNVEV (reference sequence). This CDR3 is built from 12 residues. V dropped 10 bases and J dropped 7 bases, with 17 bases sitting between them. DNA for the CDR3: TGTGCCACGAGATGGGGGCTTGGGGAGCAGTACTTC. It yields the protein CATRWGLGEQYF.

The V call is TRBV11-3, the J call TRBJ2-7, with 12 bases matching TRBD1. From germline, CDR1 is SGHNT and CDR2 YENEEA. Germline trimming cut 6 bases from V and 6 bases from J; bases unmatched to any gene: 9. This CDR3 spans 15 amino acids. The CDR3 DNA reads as TGTGCCAGCAGTTGGGACAGGGGGCGGTTGTCCGAGCAGTACTTC. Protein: CASSWDRGRLSEQYF.

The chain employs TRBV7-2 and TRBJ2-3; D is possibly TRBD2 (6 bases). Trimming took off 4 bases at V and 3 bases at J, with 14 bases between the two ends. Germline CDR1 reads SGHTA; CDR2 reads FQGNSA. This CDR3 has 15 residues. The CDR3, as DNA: TGTGCCAGCAGCTATGGGACTGGCACTACAGATACGCAGTATTTT. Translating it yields CASSYGTGTTDTQYF. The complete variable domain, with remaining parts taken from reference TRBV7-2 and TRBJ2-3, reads GAGVSQSPSNKVTEKGKDVELRCDPISGHTALYWYRQSLGQGLEFLIYFQGNSAPDKSGLPSDRFSAERTGGSVSTLTIQRTQQEDSAVYLCASSYGTGTTDTQYFGPGTRLTVL.

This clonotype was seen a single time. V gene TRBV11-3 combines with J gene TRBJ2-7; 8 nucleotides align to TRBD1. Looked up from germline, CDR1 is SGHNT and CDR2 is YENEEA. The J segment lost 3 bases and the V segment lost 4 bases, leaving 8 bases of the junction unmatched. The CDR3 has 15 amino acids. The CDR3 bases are TGTGCCAGCAGCTGGGAGAGGACAGGGCACTACGAGCAGTACTTC. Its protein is CASSWERTGHYEQYF.

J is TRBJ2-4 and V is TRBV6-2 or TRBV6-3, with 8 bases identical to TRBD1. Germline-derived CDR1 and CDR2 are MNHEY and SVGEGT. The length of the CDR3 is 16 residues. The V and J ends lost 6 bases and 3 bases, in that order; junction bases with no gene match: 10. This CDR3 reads CASSEAGQGDKNIQYF. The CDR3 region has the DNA TGTGCCAGCAGCGAAGCCGGACAGGGCGACAAAAACATTCAGTACTTC.